This TCR beta chain came from a study of siplizumab effects on memory and regulatory T cells. Points from the study as a whole: Mapping to unstimulated subsets was achieved for only a minor fraction of alloreactive clones. Alloreactive CD4+ clones that could be mapped were on average about 70% Treg-derived with siplizumab, against roughly 25% in controls. Naive T cells seemed more diverse than memory cells and seemed major alloresponse contributors.

Comments on this clone: Its target is not known.

The study assayed 100,000 or so TCR templates per sample. Some clones are missing from TCRdb's copy, which holds only in-frame ones; the method was immunoSEQ multiplex PCR. This table has around 100,000 clones, 80% to 95% appearing once. The specimen sequenced was non-Treg CD4+ T cells sorted from blood. This receptor was obtained from a human donor in good health.

CDR3 nucleotide sequence: TGTGCCAGCAGCCATTGGAAGGGGGTCAACACCATATATTTT. Protein sequence: CASSHWKGVNTIYF. The chain couples TRBV14 to TRBJ1-3; D might be TRBD1 (6 bases). This CDR3 region has 14 residues. V was trimmed by 3 bases and J by 7 bases, leaving 13 bases between them. CDR1 is SGHDN and CDR2 is FVKESK in the germline V gene.